This T cell receptor beta chain was documented in a study of pediatric ulcerative colitis (dated by TCRdb to between 2018 and 2020). Describing the broader study: Among the ulcerative colitis patients, about seven had pancolitis and two had left-sided colitis, and histology in every patient was consistent with ulcerative colitis. Using the Pediatric Ulcerative Colitis Activity Index, a couple of patients were classed as having mild disease, several as having moderate disease and three as having acute severe colitis. Nine newly diagnosed, treatment-naive pediatric ulcerative colitis patients and a few non-IBD control children each provided paired blood and rectal samples. Overall study results and their limits: For technical reasons, substantially fewer templates were yielded by the blood samples of a couple of patients, and these blood samples were excluded from blood-rectal overlap analysis. Because repertoires came from total lymphocyte DNA, patterns in rare subsets such as regulatory T cells may not be reflected. Two rectal CDR3 clonotypes were detected in all ulcerative colitis patients and were not detected in any of the controls. The healthy control group was small, consisting of only a handful of individuals. Significantly higher autologous blood-rectal clonal overlap was found in ulcerative colitis patients than in controls, which suggested increased T cell trafficking to inflamed tissue. Rectal pinch biopsies may have included blood-derived T cells, especially in patients with overt colitis. Controls, mild-moderate and acute severe colitis patients were separated by rectal repertoire features, and reduced rectal diversity due to clonal expansions was observed in acute severe colitis.

During colonoscopy, one to two rectal pinch biopsies were obtained for research purposes. Before the diagnostic colonoscopy, none of the ulcerative colitis patients had been given any immunosuppressive medication. Before DNA isolation, rectal biopsies were subjected to proteinase K digestion. The Wizard kit (Promega) was used to extract genomic DNA from the blood and intestinal samples. This clone was seen a few times. This receptor's antigen is unknown. No clone much larger than this one lies a single base away; base qualities are absent. Using the immunoSEQ TRB Survey service, rearranged CDR3 beta regions were amplified from genomic DNA with multiplex V and J primers. To keep sequencing depth equal across samples, survey-level depth of up to 500,000 reads per sample was applied. The libraries were purified, combined into pools and sequenced with Illumina technology. In the paper's pipeline: immunoSEQ online tools were used for productive clonality, sample overlap, pairwise scatters, CDR3 beta length, V/D/J gene usage and productiveness. Alongside Shannon and Simpson indices, calculated diversity was computed as the number of unique rearrangements divided by total templates, multiplied by 100. Z-score normalized data were analyzed by principal component analysis with the R prcomp function and the ggbiplot package. Morisita's index was used to quantify the clonal overlap between blood and rectum within each subject. Imported from immuneACCESS, the table was reduced by TCRdb to in-frame sequences with V and J called. These copies leave out some clones; in studies compared against another copy, an unresolved V gene accounts for under half, and the cause of the remainder is not known. The DNA gave D and trimming, while V, J and clone size come from that table. The sample profile shows tens of thousands of clones; less than 80% of them were found once. The top ten clones comprise 0.74% of the sample.

The CDR3, cysteine through phenylalanine, is 12 amino acids long. Just the 36-base CDR3 DNA is kept, in frame starting at base 1. Reading the germline V gene (reference sequence) gives CDR1 SEHNR and CDR2 FQNEAQ. V and J are truncated by 1 base and 6 bases respectively, leaving an intervening sequence of 4 bases. The rearranged segments are TRBV7-9 and TRBJ1-5; the D gene is unclear. The sample comprised gut tissue. The receptor was isolated from a boy aged 5 to 17 with moderate ulcerative colitis. The CDR3 protein sequence reads: CASSLDGQPQHF. The DNA sequence is given as TGTGCCAGCAGCTTAGACGGTCAGCCCCAGCATTTT.